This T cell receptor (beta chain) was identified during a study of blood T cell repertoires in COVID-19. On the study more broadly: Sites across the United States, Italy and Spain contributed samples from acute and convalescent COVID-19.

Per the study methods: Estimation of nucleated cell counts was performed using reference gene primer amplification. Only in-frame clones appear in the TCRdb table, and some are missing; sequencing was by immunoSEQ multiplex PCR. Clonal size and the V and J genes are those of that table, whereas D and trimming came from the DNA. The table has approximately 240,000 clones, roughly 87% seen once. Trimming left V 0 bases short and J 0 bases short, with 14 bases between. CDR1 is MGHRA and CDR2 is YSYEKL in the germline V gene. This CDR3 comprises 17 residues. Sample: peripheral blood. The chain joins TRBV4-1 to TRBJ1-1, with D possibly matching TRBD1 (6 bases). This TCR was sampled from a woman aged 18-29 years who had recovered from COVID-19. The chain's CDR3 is CASSQDHGGPLNTEAFF. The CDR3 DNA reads TGCGCCAGCAGCCAAGATCATGGGGGCCCCCTGAACACTGAAGCTTTCTTT.